A selection of T cell receptor beta chains follows, all from one sample in a study of blood T cells in healthy people across ages. TCRdb re-analysed the 5' RACE reads in MiXCR, keeping a single row per CDR3 protein. The table has 1.5 million to 1.8 million distinct CDR3 sequences, approximately 43% seen once; the top ten hold less than 5%. The specimen was blood. The origin of the receptors is a woman aged 18-35 years in good health. The CDR3 runs from the conserved cysteine through the conserved F or W. D genes are given only for firm matches. Expanded clones get a size class; other rows say once, few or many, or leave the size out.

clone size	V gene	CDR3 length	D gene	J gene	CDR3 DNA	CDR3 protein
NA	TRBV7-2	17	NA	TRBJ2-7	TGTGCCAGCAGCCCTCCCCACCGTGAAGTTCGGGGCTACGAGCAGTACTTC	CASSPPHREVRGYEQYF
NA	TRBV27	15	NA	TRBJ2-1	TGTGCCAGCAGTTTATGGGAGCGGGCGAACAATGAGCAGTTCTTC	CASSLWERANNEQFF
few	TRBV4-1	19	TRBD2	TRBJ2-1	TGCGCCAGCAGCCACCCGGGACTAGCGGGGGGTTATTCCTACAATGAGCAGTTCTTC	CASSHPGLAGGYSYNEQFF
NA	TRBV27	12	NA	TRBJ1-6	TGTGCCAGCATGGGACGGAATTCACCCCTCCACTTT	CASMGRNSPLHF
few	TRBV29-1	14	TRBD1	TRBJ1-2	TGCAGCGTGTCCGGGACAGGGGCCGTCTATGGCTACACCTTC	CSVSGTGAVYGYTF
NA	TRBV4-2	14	NA	TRBJ2-7	TGTGCCAGCAGCCAAGCCTCGGAGCAGCTCGAGCAGTACTTC	CASSQASEQLEQYF
once	TRBV7-9	15	NA	TRBJ2-3	TGTGCCAGCAGGAGACGGGCCAGAGGTGCAGATACGCAGTATTTT	CASRRRARGADTQYF
NA	TRBV20-1	16	TRBD1	TRBJ1-1	TGCAGTGCTAAAAGGGCAGGGGGTTTGGTGAACACTGAAGCTTTCTTT	CSAKRAGGLVNTEAFF
NA	TRBV27	15	NA	TRBJ1-2	TGTGCCAGCAGTCTCGTAGGCAGGGTTGACTATGGCTGCACCTTC	CASSLVGRVDYGCTF
once	TRBV10-3	16	TRBD1	TRBJ1-6	TGTGCCATCAGTGAGGAACTGACAGGGCAAGAGTCGCCCCTCCACTTT	CAISEELTGQESPLHF
NA	TRBV29-1	13	NA	TRBJ2-1	TGCAGCGTTTTACCGGGGCCCAACAATGAGCAGTTCTTC	CSVLPGPNNEQFF